Listed here are 21 T cell receptor beta chains from one sample, sequenced in a study of shared clonotypes between healthy human individuals. Profiled with immunoSEQ multiplex PCR; TCRdb holds only in-frame clones, not every one. The sample contains roughly 2.2 million clones, around 92% of which appear only once. Sequences were obtained from naive CD4+ T cells from PBMCs. Described subset: CD45RA+ positively selected. The source of these receptors is a man between 18 and 35 years old in good health. Some clones in this sample may be carry-over from other donors' samples.

The CDR3 reads CASSKAIQGTVTQYF. The CDR3 DNA reads as TGTGCCAGCAGTAAAGCCATCCAGGGTACAGTGACCCAGTACTTC. The chain carries TRBV28 and TRBJ2-5, with D possibly matching TRBD1 (5 bases). The V gene lost 5 bases and the J gene lost 7 bases, with 20 bases spanning the gap. Germline assignment: CDR1 MDHEN and CDR2 SYDVKM. The CDR3 is 15 residues long.

The chain links TRBV10-3 to TRBJ2-7; 8 nucleotides agree with TRBD1. Per germline, CDR1 ENHRY and CDR2 SYGVKD. The CDR3 is made up of 16 amino acids. V lost 7 bases to trimming and J lost 5 bases; unmatched junction nucleotides: 16. CDR3 sequence reads: CAIMSRTNGQGHEQYF. The CDR3 nucleotides are TGTGCCATCATGTCGCGGACCAACGGACAGGGCCACGAGCAGTACTTC.

A word on this clone: Distinct nucleotide sequences in the sample also encode this CDR3. This chain links TRBV19 with TRBJ2-3; D is unclear. Germline assignment: CDR1 LNHDA and CDR2 SQIVND (reference sequence). The germline V and J ends were trimmed by 5 bases and 2 bases, with 2 bases remaining between them. This CDR3 is 11 amino acids long. CDR3 residues: CASSFTDTQYF. The CDR3 bases are TGTGCCAGTAGTTTCACAGATACGCAGTATTTT.

CDR3 coding DNA: TGTGCCAGCAGCTTCGGACTAGCGTACGAGCAGTACTTC. This codes for CASSFGLAYEQYF. The V gene is TRBV5-4, the J gene TRBJ2-7; 9 bases fit TRBD2. This CDR3 is built from 13 residues. V trimming: 2 bases; J trimming: 4 bases; junction bases outside the gene matches: 1. Germline assignment: CDR1 SGHNT and CDR2 YYREEE (reference sequence).

The chain is built from TRBV5-1 and TRBJ2-1; D ambiguous. The CDR3 totals 14 residues. Deletions cut 0 bases from V and 7 bases from J, with 11 bases between. Germline V gene data show CDR1 as SGHRS and CDR2 as YFSETQ. CDR3 in amino acids: CASSLAPAGNEQFF. CDR3 bases: TGCGCCAGCAGCTTGGCCCCCGCCGGAAATGAGCAGTTCTTC.

The DNA for the CDR3 is TGTGCCAGCAGCTGGGGGGGGACTAGGGCAGATACGCAGTATTTT. Residues: CASSWGGTRADTQYF. This chain connects TRBV7-2 to TRBJ2-3; 8 positions match TRBD2. This CDR3 is 15 amino acids long. The ends lost 4 bases at V and 4 bases at J; junction bases unmatched: 7. CDR1 and CDR2 (germline): SGHTA, FQGNSA.

This chain joins TRBV5-1 and TRBJ2-1, with 14 bases aligning to TRBD2. V gave up 0 bases and J gave up 9 bases; unmatched junction bases: 5. Looked up from germline, CDR1 is SGHRS and CDR2 is YFSETQ. The CDR3 spans 16 residues. The CDR3 nucleotides are TGCGCCAGCAGCTTGGGGACTAGCGGGAGGAAAATTGAGCAGTTCTTC. This encodes CASSLGTSGRKIEQFF.

This clone was detected once. The rearrangement uses TRBV19 and TRBJ2-4, with 8 bases lining up with TRBD1. This CDR3 region has 17 residues. CDR1 LNHDA and CDR2 SQIVND come from the germline V gene (reference sequence). V lost 6 bases to trimming and J lost 0 bases; unmatched junction nucleotides: 10. The CDR3 is CASSTGTGQLAKNIQYF. CDR3 DNA sequence: TGTGCCAGTAGCACAGGGACAGGACAATTAGCCAAAAACATTCAGTACTTC.

The chain is built from TRBV28 and TRBJ2-5; weak D call: TRBD2 (5 bases). The V end was cut by 5 bases, the J end by 3 bases, with 10 bases between. Germline V gene lookup returns CDR1 MDHEN and CDR2 SYDVKM. The length of the CDR3 is 13 residues. CDR3 loop: CASSTFGEETQYF. The DNA for the CDR3 is TGTGCCAGCAGTACCTTCGGGGAAGAGACCCAGTACTTC.

V is TRBV6-1 and J is TRBJ1-4; 11 bases fit TRBD1. The CDR3 consists of 15 residues. V was clipped by 4 bases and J by 8 bases; unmatched bases: 6. Germline V gene sequence: CDR1 MNHNS, CDR2 SASEGT. Written as DNA, the CDR3 is TGTGCCAGCAGTGGGGGACAGGGGGTCCGGGAAAAACTGTTTTTT. Translation: CASSGGQGVREKLFF.

This chain joins TRBV19 and TRBJ2-1, with a weak D call TRBD2 (5 bases). CDR1 and CDR2 (germline): LNHDA, SQIVND (reference sequence). V was shortened by 5 bases and J by 0 bases, with 11 bases between the two germline ends. The CDR3 loop spans 15 amino acids. Here the CDR3 DNA reads TGTGCCAGTAGTTTAGTTGGGAGCTCCTACAATGAGCAGTTCTTC. Translated: CASSLVGSSYNEQFF. The variable domain in full, completed from reference TRBV19 and TRBJ2-1, reads DGGITQSPKYLFRKEGQNVTLSCEQNLNHDAMYWYRQDPGQGLRLIYYSQIVNDFQKGDIAEGYSVSREKKESFPLTVTSAQKNPTAFYLCASSLVGSSYNEQFFGPGTRLTVL.

The chain joins TRBV19 to TRBJ1-6; D perhaps matches TRBD1 (5 bases). Trimming pared 3 bases from V and 8 bases from J, leaving 14 bases between. The length of the CDR3 is 15 residues. Germline CDR1 and CDR2: LNHDA and SQIVND (reference sequence). The CDR3 region is CASSISAGGDSPLHF. In DNA form, the CDR3 reads TGTGCCAGTAGTATCTCGGCCGGGGGGGATTCACCCCTCCACTTT.

The chain joins TRBV5-1 to TRBJ2-3; 12 nucleotides agree with TRBD2. This CDR3 has 16 amino acids. Per germline, CDR1 SGHRS and CDR2 YFSETQ. The V and J ends lost 7 bases and 4 bases, in that order; junction bases with no gene match: 10. The CDR3 region has the DNA TGCGCCAGCGGCCGACTAGCGGGAGACATAGCAGATACGCAGTATTTT. It yields the protein CASGRLAGDIADTQYF.

This clone was observed a few times. The V gene is TRBV4-1, the J gene TRBJ1-2; D unresolved. CDR3 size: 13 residues. Germline-derived CDR1 and CDR2 are MGHRA and YSYEKL. V dropped 4 bases and J dropped 6 bases, with 12 bases sitting between them. CDR3: CASSPLRTDGYTF. The CDR3 DNA reads TGCGCCAGCAGCCCACTAAGGACGGATGGCTACACCTTC.

The genes are TRBV28 and TRBJ2-1; 7 positions agree with TRBD2. V shed 8 bases, J shed 4 bases, and the junction held 14 bases outside the gene matches. Germline V gene sequence: CDR1 MDHEN, CDR2 SYDVKM. There are 16 residues in the CDR3. CDR3 DNA sequence: TGTGCCAGCCGTCCCTGGGGTAGCGGGCGATACAATGAGCAGTTCTTC. This codes for CASRPWGSGRYNEQFF.

The chain links TRBV5-1 to TRBJ2-7; TRBD1 matches at 9 bases. The CDR3 is 14 residues long. CDR1 SGHRS and CDR2 YFSETQ come from the germline V gene. J was trimmed by 5 bases and V by 3 bases; bases with no gene match: 6. DNA for the CDR3: TGCGCCAGCAGCTCGGGACAGGGTACCAACGAGCAGTACTTC. Translating it yields CASSSGQGTNEQYF.

The rearrangement links TRBV5-1 to TRBJ2-2; 12 bases align to TRBD1. J lost 6 bases, V lost 4 bases, and 13 bases had no gene match. There are 18 residues in the CDR3. Germline assignment: CDR1 SGHRS and CDR2 YFSETQ. The CDR3 loop is CASSPRIGGTGGPGELFF. CDR3 nucleotide sequence: TGCGCCAGCAGCCCGAGGATCGGGGGGACAGGGGGCCCCGGGGAGCTGTTTTTT.

The sample holds one count of this clone. This chain links TRBV4-1 with TRBJ1-5, with D unclear. This CDR3 region has 13 residues. Germline CDR1 and CDR2: MGHRA and YSYEKL. V was shortened by 1 base and J by 4 bases, with 5 bases between the two germline ends. Written as DNA, the CDR3 is TGCGCCAGCAGCCAAGGAACAAATCAGCCCCAGCATTTT. Amino acids: CASSQGTNQPQHF.

For the CDR3, the DNA is TGTGCCAGCAGTGGGTTATGGAGCGGGGACACCGGGGAGCTGTTTTTT. It is translated as CASSGLWSGDTGELFF. V and J are TRBV6-1 and TRBJ2-2; TRBD2 matches at 7 bases. The germline CDR1 and CDR2 sequences are MNHNS and SASEGT. This CDR3 is built from 16 residues. V lost 4 bases and J lost 3; bases outside the gene matches: 8.

The gene calls are TRBV11-1 and TRBJ2-2; 9 nucleotides agree with TRBD2. The CDR3 contains 17 residues. The germline gives CDR1 SGHAT, CDR2 FQDESV (reference sequence). Losses at the gene ends were 5 bases for V and 4 bases for J; bases not matched to a gene: 11. DNA for the CDR3: TGTGCCAGCAGCCCCGACGGGGCAGCGGGAGGCACCGGGGAGCTGTTTTTT. Translation gives CASSPDGAAGGTGELFF.

This clone appeared a single time. V usage is TRBV28 and J usage is TRBJ1-2; 8 positions agree with TRBD1. This CDR3 has 14 residues. The V segment lost 6 bases and the J segment 4 bases; nucleotides outside the gene matches: 7. Germline CDR1 and CDR2: MDHEN and SYDVKM. The CDR3 nucleotides read TGTGCCAGCAGCTCCTGGACAGGGAGCTATGGCTACACCTTC. Its protein product is CASSSWTGSYGYTF.